The TCR beta chain under discussion was sequenced for a study of T-cell memory formation after mild COVID-19. Overall study results and limits: CD4+ contracting clones lay mainly in CM and EM, CD8+ ones in EMRA. There were some responding clones in pre-infection memory, which suggested that cross-reactive memory had joined.

A remark on this clonotype: Its antigen remains unidentified.

Using its own MiXCR run on the 5' RACE reads, TCRdb lists one record per CDR3 protein. The table includes hundreds of thousands of distinct CDR3 sequences, just over 20% detected once. The receptor was derived from an adult woman who had mild COVID-19 (a few samples of this study predate the infection). Cell type and time point are not known. Source material: PBMCs or a T cell subset sorted from them (not recorded which).

The CDR3 nucleotides are TGTGCCAGCATCGCGGGGGGCACTGAAGCTTTCTTT. It specifies CASIAGGTEAFF. The chain recombines TRBV5-6 with TRBJ1-1; TRBD1 is a possible D gene (5 bases). The CDR3 is made up of 12 amino acids. The V end lost 6 bases, the J end lost 4 bases, and 10 bases lay between the germline ends. CDR1 is SGHDT, CDR2 YYEEEE, per germline.